The rows below give T cell receptor beta chains drawn from one sample of a study of post-analysis software for immune sequencing data. Via MiXCR, TCRdb re-called the PCR reads, giving one row per CDR3 protein. The sample contains roughly 800,000 distinct CDR3 sequences, approximately 53% of which appear only once. Input material: blood. These receptors were obtained from a girl aged 10 to 17 with multiple sclerosis. Both conserved end residues are part of each CDR3. A row's size may be missing; if present it is once, few, many or a size class.

V: TRBV28; length: 14; size: few; J: TRBJ2-7; CDR3: CASSLRRQTYEQYF
V: TRBV24-1; length: 13; size: NA; J: TRBJ2-3; CDR3: CATSDPGGDTQYF
V: TRBV6-1; length: 14; size: NA; J: TRBJ1-2; CDR3: CALLVGGQVYGYTF
V: TRBV5-1; length: 15; size: NA; J: TRBJ1-2; CDR3: CASSGGTPTNYGYTF
V: TRBV10-3; length: 18; size: NA; J: TRBJ2-3; CDR3: CAISESRASGRAYDTQYF
V: TRBV3-1; length: 15; size: NA; J: TRBJ1-5; CDR3: CASSQVYDSNQPQHF
V: TRBV5-1; length: 17; size: few; J: NA; CDR3: CASSPPGLAGTRNEQYF
V: TRBV7-2; length: 15; size: NA; J: TRBJ1-4; CDR3: CASSRVQGGGEKLFF
V: TRBV4-1; length: 15; size: once; J: TRBJ1-5; CDR3: CASSQEGQADQPQHF
V: TRBV7-3; length: 18; size: few; J: TRBJ2-2; CDR3: CASTRWGPPGRDTGELFF